The clone carrying this T cell receptor (beta chain) has only a few counts. Its antigen is currently unknown. This entry is derived from a study of blood T cells in healthy people across ages. Whole-study findings and limits: Older age coincided with a roughly linear decline in TCR beta diversity per million T cells.

Germline V gives CDR1 SQVTM, CDR2 ANQGSEA. Between the trimmed V and J ends, which lost 5 bases and 7 bases, there was a span of 20 bases. CDR3 length: 14 residues. Sample-barcoded 5' priming and a J-beta primer mix drove a second PCR of about 6 to 12 cycles. Via MiXCR, TCRdb re-called the 5' RACE reads, giving one row per CDR3 protein. There are fewer than 2 million distinct CDR3 sequences in the sample; about 39% occur only once, and around 23% lies in the top ten. Sequenced material: blood. The source is a human donor in good health. V gene TRBV29-1 combines with J gene TRBJ1-1, with D perhaps matching TRBD1 (6 bases). CDR3 nucleotides: TGCAGCGTTCTGGTATTCGGGACAAACTATGAAGCTTTCTTT. This encodes CSVLVFGTNYEAFF.